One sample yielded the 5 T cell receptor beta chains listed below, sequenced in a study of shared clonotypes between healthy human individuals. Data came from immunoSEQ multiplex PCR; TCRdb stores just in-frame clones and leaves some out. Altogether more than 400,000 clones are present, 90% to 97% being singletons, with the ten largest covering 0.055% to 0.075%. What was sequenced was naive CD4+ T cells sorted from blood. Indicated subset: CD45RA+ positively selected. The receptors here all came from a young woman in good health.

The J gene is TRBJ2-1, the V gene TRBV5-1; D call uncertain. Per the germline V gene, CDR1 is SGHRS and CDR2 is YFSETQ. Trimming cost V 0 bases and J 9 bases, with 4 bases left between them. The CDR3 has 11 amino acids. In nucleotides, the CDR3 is TGCGCCAGCAGCTTGGAGGGTGAGCAGTTCTTC. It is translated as CASSLEGEQFF. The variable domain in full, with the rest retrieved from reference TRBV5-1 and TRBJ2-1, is KAGVTQTPRYLIKTRGQQVTLSCSPISGHRSVSWYQQTPGQGLQFLFEYFSETQRNKGNFPGRFSGRQFSNSRSEMNVSTLELGDSALYLCASSLEGEQFFGPGTRLTVL.

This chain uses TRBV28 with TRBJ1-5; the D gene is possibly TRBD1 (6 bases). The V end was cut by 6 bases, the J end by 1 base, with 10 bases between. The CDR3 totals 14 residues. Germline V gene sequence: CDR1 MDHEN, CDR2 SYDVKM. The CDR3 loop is CASRTTGSNQPQHF. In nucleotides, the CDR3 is TGTGCCAGCAGAACCACAGGGAGCAATCAGCCCCAGCATTTT. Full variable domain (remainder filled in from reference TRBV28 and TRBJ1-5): DVKVTQSSRYLVKRTGEKVFLECVQDMDHENMFWYRQDPGLGLRLIYFSYDVKMKEKGDIPEGYSVSREKKERFSLILESASTNQTSMYLCASRTTGSNQPQHFGDGTRLSIL.

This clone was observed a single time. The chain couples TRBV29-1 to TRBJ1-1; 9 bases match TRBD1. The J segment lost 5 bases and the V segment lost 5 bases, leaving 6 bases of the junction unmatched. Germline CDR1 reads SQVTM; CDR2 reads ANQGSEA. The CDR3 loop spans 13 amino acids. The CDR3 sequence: CSVLTGTGTEAFF. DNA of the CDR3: TGCAGCGTTTTAACCGGGACAGGGACTGAAGCTTTCTTT.

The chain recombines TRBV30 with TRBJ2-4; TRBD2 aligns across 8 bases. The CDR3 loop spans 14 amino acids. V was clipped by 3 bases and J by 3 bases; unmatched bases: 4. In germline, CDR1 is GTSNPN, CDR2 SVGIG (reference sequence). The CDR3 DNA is TGTGCCTGGAGAGAAAGCGGGGGCAAAAACATTCAGTACTTC. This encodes CAWRESGGKNIQYF.

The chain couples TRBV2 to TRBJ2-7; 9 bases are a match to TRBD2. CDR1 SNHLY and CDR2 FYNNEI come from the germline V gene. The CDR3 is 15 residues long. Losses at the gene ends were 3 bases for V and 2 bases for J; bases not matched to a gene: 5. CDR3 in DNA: TGTGCCAGCAGTGATGGGCTAGCGGGAACCTACGAGCAGTACTTC. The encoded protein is CASSDGLAGTYEQYF. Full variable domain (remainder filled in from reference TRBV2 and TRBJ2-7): EPEVTQTPSHQVTQMGQEVILRCVPISNHLYFYWYRQILGQKVEFLVSFYNNEISEKSEIFDDQFSVERPDGSNFTLKIRSTKLEDSAMYFCASSDGLAGTYEQYFGPGTRLTVT.